This T cell receptor beta chain emerged from a study of blood T cells in healthy people across ages. This CDR3 spans 19 amino acids. From germline, CDR1 is SEHNR and CDR2 FQNEAQ (reference sequence). V was shortened by 2 bases and J by 3 bases, with 23 bases between the two germline ends. This clonotype came up a few times. The antigen remains unidentified. Then a second PCR, running roughly 7 to 11 cycles, was carried out with a sample-barcoded 5' primer and a J-beta primer mix. TCRdb reprocessed the 5' RACE reads via MiXCR and lists one record per CDR3 protein. The table shows hundreds of thousands of distinct CDR3 sequences, with roughly 46% occurring only once. Russia was home to the donors, healthy Caucasian individuals aged roughly 6 to 100. Broader study findings: Correlation between TCR beta diversity and naive T cell percentage was strong. Among T cells, TCR beta diversity per million cells dropped roughly linearly as age rose.

This TCR was sampled from a man older than 75 in good health. The chain links TRBV7-9 to TRBJ2-4; TRBD1 is a possible D gene (5 bases). Material for sequencing was blood. The CDR3 coding sequence is TGTGCCAGCAGCTTAACCCAGGGAAGTGGAGAATTGGTCAAAAACATTCAGTACTTC. It yields the protein CASSLTQGSGELVKNIQYF.